The 10 T cell receptor beta chains given below trace back to one sample, sequenced in a study of OX40 agonist ivuxolimab in advanced cancers. TCRdb's copy holds only in-frame clones and misses some; the assay was immunoSEQ multiplex PCR. This repertoire shows roughly 87,000 clones, approximately 90% found once; its top ten account for about 0.76%. The sequenced sample was CD4+ or CD8+ T cells sorted from blood, obtained in a trial of the OX40 agonist ivuxolimab. The receptors were gathered from an adult with an advanced solid tumor such as melanoma, head and neck, liver or kidney cancer.

CDR3 residues: CASSQAKGTYYGYTF. The CDR3 DNA is TGCGCCAGCAGCCAAGCGAAAGGGACCTACTATGGCTACACCTTC. The V call is TRBV4-3, the J call TRBJ1-2; D is possibly TRBD1 (5 bases). CDR3 length: 15 amino acids. Trimming took 1 base from V and 3 from J, leaving 12 bases between them. Germline V gene data show CDR1 as LGHNA and CDR2 as YSLEER.

The rearrangement links TRBV6-6 to TRBJ1-2; D not resolved. Trimming shortened V by 2 bases and J by 3 bases, and 4 bases separated the two germline ends. This CDR3 comprises 12 residues. Germline assignment: CDR1 MNHNY and CDR2 SVGAGI (reference sequence). The CDR3 is CASSYRDYGYTF. Here the CDR3 DNA reads TGTGCCAGCAGTTACCGGGACTATGGCTACACCTTC.

The chain uses TRBV28 and TRBJ1-1; D is possibly TRBD1 (6 bases). V was trimmed by 7 bases and J by 7 bases, leaving 13 bases between them. Germline CDR1 is MDHEN and CDR2 is SYDVKM. The CDR3 is 12 amino acids. The CDR3: CASTLKGGEAFF. Written as DNA, the CDR3 is TGTGCCAGCACCCTAAAGGGGGGTGAAGCTTTCTTT.

The chain links TRBV18 to TRBJ2-2, with 7 bases lining up with TRBD2. The V gene's germline CDR1 is KGHSH and CDR2 LQKENI. There are 14 residues in the CDR3. CDR3 bases: TGTGCAACGGGGCGGGGGAAAAACACCGGGGAGCTGTTTTTT. Translation gives CATGRGKNTGELFF.

Only a few counts were recorded for this clone. The V gene is TRBV14, the J gene TRBJ2-1; the match to TRBD1 covers 8 bases. The length of the CDR3 is 13 residues. Germline V lookup: CDR1 SGHDN, CDR2 FVKESK. V dropped 4 bases and J dropped 13; count of bases not matched to a gene: 9. CDR3 region: CASSPARQGRQFF. CDR3 DNA: TGTGCCAGCAGCCCAGCCCGACAGGGGCGACAGTTCTTC.

The rearrangement links TRBV14 to TRBJ1-6; D is undetermined. The V gene lost 4 bases and the J gene lost 6 bases, with 4 bases spanning the gap. The CDR3 is made up of 12 amino acids. Germline V CDR1 and CDR2: SGHDN, FVKESK. The CDR3 DNA sequence: TGTGCCAGCAGCCCCACTAATTCACCCCTCCACTTT. This encodes CASSPTNSPLHF.

This chain connects TRBV4-3 to TRBJ2-1; TRBD2 matches 7 bases. Trimming removed 3 bases from V and 9 bases from J; junction bases left unmatched: 20. The CDR3 extends over 18 amino acids. CDR1 LGHNA and CDR2 YSLEER come from the germline V gene. The CDR3 region has the DNA TGCGCCAGCAGCCACGAAATAGGCAGGACTAGGATCGGCGCTGAGCAGTTCTTC. Residues: CASSHEIGRTRIGAEQFF.

The V gene is TRBV11-2, the J gene TRBJ2-1; 8 bases are shared with TRBD2. Unmatched junction bases numbered 3, after V lost 5 bases and J lost 0 bases. CDR1 and CDR2 (germline): SGHAT, FQNNGV. The CDR3 extends over 15 amino acids. CDR3 protein: CASSKRGSSYNEQFF. The DNA of the CDR3 is TGTGCCAGCAGCAAGCGGGGGAGCTCCTACAATGAGCAGTTCTTC.

The gene calls are TRBV4-3 and TRBJ1-1; D remains ambiguous. Per germline, CDR1 LGHNA and CDR2 YSLEER. This CDR3 is 16 amino acids long. Trimming took 0 bases from V and 11 from J, leaving 22 bases between them. The CDR3 reads CASSQDYTGKGQLAFF. The CDR3 coding sequence is TGCGCCAGCAGCCAAGATTATACTGGAAAAGGGCAATTGGCTTTCTTT.

The V gene is TRBV7-8, the J gene TRBJ2-1, with 7 bases fitting TRBD1. This CDR3 is built from 15 residues. V lost 4 bases to trimming and J lost 0 bases; unmatched junction nucleotides: 3. Germline loops: CDR1 SGHVS, CDR2 FQNEAQ. The CDR3 loop is CASSSTGSSYNEQFF. In DNA, the CDR3 is TGTGCCAGCAGCTCGACAGGGAGCTCCTACAATGAGCAGTTCTTC.